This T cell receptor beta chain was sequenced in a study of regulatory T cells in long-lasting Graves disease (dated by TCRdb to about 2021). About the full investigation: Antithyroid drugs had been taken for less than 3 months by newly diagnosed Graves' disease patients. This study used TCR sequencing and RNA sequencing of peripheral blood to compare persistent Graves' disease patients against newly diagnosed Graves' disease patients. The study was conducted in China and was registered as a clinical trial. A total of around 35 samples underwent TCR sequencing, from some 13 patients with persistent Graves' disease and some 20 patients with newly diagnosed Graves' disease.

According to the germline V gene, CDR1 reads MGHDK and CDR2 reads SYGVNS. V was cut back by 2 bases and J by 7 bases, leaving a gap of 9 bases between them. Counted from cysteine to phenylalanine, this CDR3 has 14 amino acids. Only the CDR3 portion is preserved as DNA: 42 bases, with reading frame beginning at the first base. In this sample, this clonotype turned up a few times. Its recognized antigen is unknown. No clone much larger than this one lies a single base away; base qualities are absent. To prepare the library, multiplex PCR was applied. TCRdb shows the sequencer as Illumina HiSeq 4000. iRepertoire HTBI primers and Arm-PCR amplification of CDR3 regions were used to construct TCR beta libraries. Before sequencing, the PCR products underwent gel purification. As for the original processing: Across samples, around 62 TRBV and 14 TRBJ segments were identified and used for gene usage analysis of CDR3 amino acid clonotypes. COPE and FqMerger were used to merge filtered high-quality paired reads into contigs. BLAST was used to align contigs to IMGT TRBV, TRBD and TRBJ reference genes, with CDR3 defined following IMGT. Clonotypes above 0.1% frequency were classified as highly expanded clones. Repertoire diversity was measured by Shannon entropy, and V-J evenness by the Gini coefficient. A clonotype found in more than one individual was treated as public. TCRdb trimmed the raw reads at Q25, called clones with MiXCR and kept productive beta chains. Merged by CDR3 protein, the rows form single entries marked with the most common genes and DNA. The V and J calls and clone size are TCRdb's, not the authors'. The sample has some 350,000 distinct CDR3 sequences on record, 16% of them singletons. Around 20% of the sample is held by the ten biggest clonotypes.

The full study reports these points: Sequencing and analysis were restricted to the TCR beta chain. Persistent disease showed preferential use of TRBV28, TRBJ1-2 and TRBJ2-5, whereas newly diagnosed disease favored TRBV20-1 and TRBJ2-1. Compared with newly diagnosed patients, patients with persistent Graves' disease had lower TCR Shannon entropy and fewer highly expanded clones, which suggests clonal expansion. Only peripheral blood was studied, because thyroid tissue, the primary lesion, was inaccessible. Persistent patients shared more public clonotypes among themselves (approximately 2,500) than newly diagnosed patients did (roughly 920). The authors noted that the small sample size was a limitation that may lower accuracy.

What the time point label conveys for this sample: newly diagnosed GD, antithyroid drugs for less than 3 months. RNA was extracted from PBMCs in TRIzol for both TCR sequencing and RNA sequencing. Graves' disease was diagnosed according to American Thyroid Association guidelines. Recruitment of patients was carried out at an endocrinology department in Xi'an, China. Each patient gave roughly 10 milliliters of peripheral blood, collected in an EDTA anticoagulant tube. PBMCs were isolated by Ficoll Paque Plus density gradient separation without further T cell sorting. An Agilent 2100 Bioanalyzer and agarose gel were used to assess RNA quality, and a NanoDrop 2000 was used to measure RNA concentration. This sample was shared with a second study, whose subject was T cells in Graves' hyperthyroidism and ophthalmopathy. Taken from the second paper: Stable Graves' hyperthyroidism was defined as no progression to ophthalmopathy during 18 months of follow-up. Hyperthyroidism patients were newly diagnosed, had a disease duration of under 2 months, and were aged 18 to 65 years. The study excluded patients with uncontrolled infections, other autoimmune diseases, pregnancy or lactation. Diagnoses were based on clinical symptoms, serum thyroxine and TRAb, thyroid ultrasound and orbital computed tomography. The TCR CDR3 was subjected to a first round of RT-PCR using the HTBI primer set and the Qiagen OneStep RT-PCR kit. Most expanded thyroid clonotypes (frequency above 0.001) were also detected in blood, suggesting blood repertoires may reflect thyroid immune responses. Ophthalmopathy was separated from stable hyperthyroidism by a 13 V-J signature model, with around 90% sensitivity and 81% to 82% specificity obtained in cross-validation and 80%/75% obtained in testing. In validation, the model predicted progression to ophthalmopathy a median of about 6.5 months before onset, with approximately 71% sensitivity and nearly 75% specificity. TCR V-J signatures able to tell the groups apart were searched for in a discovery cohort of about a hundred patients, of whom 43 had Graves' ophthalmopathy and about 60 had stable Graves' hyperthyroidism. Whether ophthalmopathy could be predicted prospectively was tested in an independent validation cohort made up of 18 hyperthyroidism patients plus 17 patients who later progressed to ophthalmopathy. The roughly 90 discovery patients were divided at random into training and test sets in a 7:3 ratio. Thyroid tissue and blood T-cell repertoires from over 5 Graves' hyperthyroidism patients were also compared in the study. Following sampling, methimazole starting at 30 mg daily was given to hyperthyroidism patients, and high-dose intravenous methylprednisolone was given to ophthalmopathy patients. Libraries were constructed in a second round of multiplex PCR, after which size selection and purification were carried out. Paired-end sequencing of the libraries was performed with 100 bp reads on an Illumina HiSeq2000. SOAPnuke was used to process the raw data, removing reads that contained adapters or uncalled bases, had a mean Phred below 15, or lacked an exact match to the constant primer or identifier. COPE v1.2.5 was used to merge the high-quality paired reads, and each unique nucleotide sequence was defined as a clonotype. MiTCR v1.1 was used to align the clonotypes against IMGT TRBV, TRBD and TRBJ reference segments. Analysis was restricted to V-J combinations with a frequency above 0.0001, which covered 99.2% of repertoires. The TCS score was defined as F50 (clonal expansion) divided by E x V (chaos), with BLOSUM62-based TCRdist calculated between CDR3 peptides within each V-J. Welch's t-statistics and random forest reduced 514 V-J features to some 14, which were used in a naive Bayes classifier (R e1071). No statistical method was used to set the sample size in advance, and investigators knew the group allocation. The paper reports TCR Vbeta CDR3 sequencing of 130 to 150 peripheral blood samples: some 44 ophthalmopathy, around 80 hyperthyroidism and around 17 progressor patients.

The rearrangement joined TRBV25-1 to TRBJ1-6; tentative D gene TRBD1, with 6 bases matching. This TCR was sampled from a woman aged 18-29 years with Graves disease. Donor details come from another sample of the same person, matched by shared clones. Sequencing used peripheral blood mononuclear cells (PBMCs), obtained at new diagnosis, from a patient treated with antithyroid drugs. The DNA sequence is TGTGCCAGCAGTGAAACAGGGATGAATTCACCCCTCCACTTT. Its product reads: CASSETGMNSPLHF.